These T cell receptor beta chains were read from a single sample in a study of cytomegalovirus exposure and HLA in healthy donors. Data came from immunoSEQ multiplex PCR; TCRdb stores just in-frame clones and leaves some out. This table has approximately 60,000 clones, around 95% appearing once. Sequencing was done on a sample of PBMCs. The source of these receptors is a woman in her late teens or twenties in good health and CMV-seropositive. CDR3s include the opening cysteine and the closing phenylalanine or tryptophan. The order of the fields is D gene, V gene, J gene, CDR3 protein, CDR3 DNA. The D gene is left open where the match is weak.

D: NA
V: TRBV20-1
J: TRBJ1-5
CDR3: CSASQGQPQHF
DNA: TGCAGTGCGTCGCAGGGTCAGCCCCAGCATTTT

D: TRBD1
V: TRBV5-7
J: TRBJ1-5
CDR3: CASSLFRGREIQPQHF
DNA: TGTGCCAGCAGCTTGTTCAGGGGGCGCGAAATACAGCCCCAGCATTTT

D: NA
V: TRBV7-2
J: TRBJ1-1
CDR3: CASSLEMRAFF
DNA: TGTGCCAGCAGCTTAGAAATGAGAGCTTTCTTT

D: NA
V: TRBV7-9
J: TRBJ1-4
CDR3: CASSLGRAPNEKLFF
DNA: TGTGCCAGCAGCCTAGGGCGGGCCCCGAATGAAAAACTGTTTTTT

D: NA
V: TRBV6-5
J: TRBJ2-7
CDR3: CASSYDRYYEQYF
DNA: TGTGCCAGCAGTTACGACAGATACTACGAGCAGTACTTC

D: NA
V: TRBV10-1
J: TRBJ2-1
CDR3: CASSEGRGLAYNEQFF
DNA: TGCGCCAGCAGTGAAGGTAGGGGACTGGCCTACAATGAGCAGTTCTTC

D: TRBD2
V: TRBV30
J: TRBJ2-7
CDR3: CAWSTGLAGGLDEQYF
DNA: TGTGCCTGGAGTACGGGACTAGCGGGAGGGCTGGACGAGCAGTACTTC

D: NA
V: TRBV6-5
J: TRBJ2-6
CDR3: CASRLSGANVLTF
DNA: TGTGCCAGCAGGTTATCTGGGGCCAACGTCCTGACTTTC

D: TRBD2
V: TRBV19
J: TRBJ2-3
CDR3: CASSIRASGGADTQYF
DNA: TGTGCCAGTAGTATAAGGGCTAGCGGGGGGGCCGATACGCAGTATTTT

D: NA
V: TRBV28
J: TRBJ2-2
CDR3: CASSFSGEVTGELFF
DNA: TGTGCCAGCAGTTTTTCCGGGGAGGTCACCGGGGAGCTGTTTTTT

D: NA
V: TRBV19
J: TRBJ2-7
CDR3: CASKNLVGPYEQYF
DNA: TGTGCCAGTAAAAATTTGGTGGGGCCCTACGAGCAGTACTTC

D: NA
V: TRBV2
J: TRBJ1-1
CDR3: CASNPDRNTEAFF
DNA: TGTGCCAGCAACCCCGACAGGAACACTGAAGCCTTCTTT

D: TRBD1
V: TRBV7-9
J: TRBJ1-2
CDR3: CASSSRTGVYGYTF
DNA: TGTGCCAGCAGCTCCCGGACAGGGGTCTATGGCTACACCTTC

D: TRBD2
V: TRBV4-2
J: TRBJ2-3
CDR3: CASSFQRGVSSTDTQYF
DNA: TGTGCCAGCAGCTTTCAGCGGGGGGTCTCTAGCACAGATACGCAGTATTTT

D: TRBD1
V: TRBV7-2
J: TRBJ1-2
CDR3: CASSQDRDGYTF
DNA: TGTGCCAGCAGCCAGGACAGGGATGGCTACACCTTC